These T cell receptor beta chains were read from a single sample in a study of human T cells and chemical hapten exposure. TCRdb redid the calling of the RACE reads with MiXCR, one entry per CDR3 protein. This table holds 380,000 or so distinct CDR3 sequences, approximately 4.4% found once. The sequenced sample was whole blood, obtained in connection with sensitization to the hapten diphenylcyclopropenone (DPC). All receptors come from a woman aged 45-60 years with alopecia areata. Some clones in this sample may be carry-over from other donors' samples. Each CDR3 is given with its conserved first and last residue. Fields, in order: J gene, D gene, V gene, clone size, CDR3 DNA, CDR3 protein. The D gene is left open where the match is weak. Part of the rows lack a size; the others show once, few, many or a class for expanded clones.

j_gene: TRBJ2-1; d_gene: TRBD1; v_gene: TRBV5-5; abundance: NA; CDR3nt: TGTGCCAGCAGCTACCACACAGGGGTTTCGGGGGAGCAGTTCTTC; CDR3aa: CASSYHTGVSGEQFF
j_gene: TRBJ1-5; d_gene: NA; v_gene: TRBV5-1; abundance: many; CDR3nt: TGCGCCAGCAGCTTGGGAGGGGTCGGCAATCAGCCCCAGCATTTT; CDR3aa: CASSLGGVGNQPQHF
j_gene: TRBJ2-7; d_gene: TRBD1; v_gene: TRBV6-6; abundance: few; CDR3nt: TGTGCCAGCAGTTTCACAGGGGGGATCTACGAGCAGTACTTC; CDR3aa: CASSFTGGIYEQYF
j_gene: TRBJ2-3; d_gene: NA; v_gene: TRBV7-6; abundance: many; CDR3nt: TGTGCCAGCAGCGTAGCTGCGGGGGCCCCTAGCACAGATACGCAGTATTTT; CDR3aa: CASSVAAGAPSTDTQYF
j_gene: TRBJ1-4; d_gene: TRBD1; v_gene: TRBV6-1; abundance: many; CDR3nt: TGTGCCAGCAGCGGACAGGGGCTTGCAACTAATGAAAAACTGTTTTTT; CDR3aa: CASSGQGLATNEKLFF
j_gene: TRBJ2-7; d_gene: TRBD1; v_gene: TRBV2; abundance: many; CDR3nt: TGTGCCAGCAGGGGAGGGACAGGGACCTACGAGCAGTACTTC; CDR3aa: CASRGGTGTYEQYF
j_gene: TRBJ1-1; d_gene: TRBD1; v_gene: TRBV30; abundance: few; CDR3nt: TGTGCCTTACAGGGGTATCACACTGAAGCTTTCTTT; CDR3aa: CALQGYHTEAFF
j_gene: TRBJ2-1; d_gene: TRBD2; v_gene: TRBV5-1; abundance: many; CDR3nt: TGCGCCAGCAGCTTGACCAGCGGGAGGGCCAATGAGCAGTTCTTC; CDR3aa: CASSLTSGRANEQFF
j_gene: TRBJ2-2; d_gene: TRBD1; v_gene: TRBV29-1; abundance: few; CDR3nt: TGCAGCGTGGATGCCGGGACAGGGTGGACCGGGGAGCTGTTTTTT; CDR3aa: CSVDAGTGWTGELFF
j_gene: TRBJ1-1; d_gene: NA; v_gene: TRBV4-3; abundance: few; CDR3nt: TGCGCCAGCAGCCAAGATCGGTATACGGGGGATCTCATGAACACTGAAGCTTTCTTT; CDR3aa: CASSQDRYTGDLMNTEAFF
j_gene: TRBJ2-7; d_gene: TRBD1; v_gene: TRBV10-3; abundance: many; CDR3nt: TGTGCCATCAGTGCACGATCCGGGACAGGGGATGACGAGCAGTACTTC; CDR3aa: CAISARSGTGDDEQYF
j_gene: TRBJ1-4; d_gene: TRBD1; v_gene: TRBV5-1; abundance: few; CDR3nt: TGCGCCAGCAGCTTGGATGGGACAGGGGTTGAAAAACTGTTTTTT; CDR3aa: CASSLDGTGVEKLFF
j_gene: TRBJ2-7; d_gene: TRBD2; v_gene: TRBV5-6; abundance: many; CDR3nt: TGTGCCAGCAGACTAGCGGGGGGACCCCCCTACGAGCAGTACTTC; CDR3aa: CASRLAGGPPYEQYF
j_gene: TRBJ2-3; d_gene: TRBD2; v_gene: TRBV5-1; abundance: many; CDR3nt: TGCGCCAGCAGCTTGTTTTTGGCTAGCGGCCGCACAGATACGCAGTATTTT; CDR3aa: CASSLFLASGRTDTQYF
j_gene: TRBJ2-7; d_gene: NA; v_gene: TRBV7-6; abundance: many; CDR3nt: TGTGCCAGCAGCTTAGCGCCCCTCGGATACGAGCAGTACTTC; CDR3aa: CASSLAPLGYEQYF
j_gene: TRBJ1-2; d_gene: TRBD1; v_gene: TRBV27; abundance: few; CDR3nt: TGTGCCAGCAGTTGGGACAGGCTGGGAGCTAACTATGGCTACACCTTC; CDR3aa: CASSWDRLGANYGYTF
j_gene: TRBJ2-7; d_gene: NA; v_gene: TRBV6-2/TRBV6-3; abundance: few; CDR3nt: TGTGCCAGCAGCCCGCTCCTCGAGCAGTACTTC; CDR3aa: CASSPLLEQYF
j_gene: TRBJ2-1; d_gene: TRBD2; v_gene: TRBV20-1; abundance: many; CDR3nt: TGCAGTGCTAGAGTAGGAAGCGGGAGGGTCAATGAGCAGTTCTTC; CDR3aa: CSARVGSGRVNEQFF
j_gene: TRBJ2-7; d_gene: TRBD2; v_gene: TRBV6-2/TRBV6-3; abundance: few; CDR3nt: TGTGCCAGCCTCTCCGGGGGGCTAGCGGGAGGATATAACTACGAGCAGTACTTC; CDR3aa: CASLSGGLAGGYNYEQYF
j_gene: TRBJ1-1; d_gene: NA; v_gene: TRBV4-1; abundance: few; CDR3nt: TGCGCCAGCAGCCAAGTAGGGGTCGGCCCTGAAGCTTTCTTT; CDR3aa: CASSQVGVGPEAFF
j_gene: TRBJ2-5; d_gene: NA; v_gene: TRBV20-1; abundance: few; CDR3nt: TGCAGTGGGGGGGACACCTACCAAGAGACCCAGTACTTC; CDR3aa: CSGGDTYQETQYF
j_gene: TRBJ1-1; d_gene: NA; v_gene: TRBV29-1; abundance: many; CDR3nt: TGCAGCGCCCCCGCGAACACTGAAGCTTTCTTT; CDR3aa: CSAPANTEAFF
j_gene: TRBJ2-3; d_gene: NA; v_gene: TRBV27; abundance: NA; CDR3nt: TGTGCCACGAAAGCCCCAGATACGCAGTATTTT; CDR3aa: CATKAPDTQYF
j_gene: TRBJ2-3; d_gene: TRBD2; v_gene: TRBV20-1; abundance: NA; CDR3nt: TGCAGTGCTGGAACGGGACTAGCGGGAGCGGATACGCAGTATTTT; CDR3aa: CSAGTGLAGADTQYF
j_gene: TRBJ2-1; d_gene: NA; v_gene: TRBV11-2; abundance: few; CDR3nt: TGTGCCAGCAGCACTAAGGGCCAAGGTTACAATGAGCAGTTCTTC; CDR3aa: CASSTKGQGYNEQFF
j_gene: TRBJ1-2; d_gene: NA; v_gene: TRBV4-1; abundance: many; CDR3nt: TGCGCCAGCAGCCAAGTTGGGGAGATTAACTATGGCTACACCTTC; CDR3aa: CASSQVGEINYGYTF
j_gene: TRBJ1-2; d_gene: NA; v_gene: TRBV5-6; abundance: many; CDR3nt: TGTGCCAGCTCCCCTGCGGGAGGAGGGGGATTTACGGCTGGCTACACCTTC; CDR3aa: CASSPAGGGGFTAGYTF
j_gene: TRBJ2-2; d_gene: NA; v_gene: TRBV7-9; abundance: NA; CDR3nt: TGTGCCAGCAGTTCCCAGGGAAGAGAAATTACCGGGGAGCTGTTTTTT; CDR3aa: CASSSQGREITGELFF